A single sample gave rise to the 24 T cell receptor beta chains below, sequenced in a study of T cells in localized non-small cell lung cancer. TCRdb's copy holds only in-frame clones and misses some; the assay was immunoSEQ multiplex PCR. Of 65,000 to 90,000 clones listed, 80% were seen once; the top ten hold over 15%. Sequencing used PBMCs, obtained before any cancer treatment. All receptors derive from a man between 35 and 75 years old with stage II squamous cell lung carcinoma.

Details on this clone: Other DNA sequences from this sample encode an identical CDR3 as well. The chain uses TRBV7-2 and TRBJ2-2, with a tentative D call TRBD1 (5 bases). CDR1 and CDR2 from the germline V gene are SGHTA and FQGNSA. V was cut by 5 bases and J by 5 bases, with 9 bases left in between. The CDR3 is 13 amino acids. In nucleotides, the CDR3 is TGTGCCAGCAGCCCCCAGGGAACCGGGGAGCTGTTTTTT. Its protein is CASSPQGTGELFF.

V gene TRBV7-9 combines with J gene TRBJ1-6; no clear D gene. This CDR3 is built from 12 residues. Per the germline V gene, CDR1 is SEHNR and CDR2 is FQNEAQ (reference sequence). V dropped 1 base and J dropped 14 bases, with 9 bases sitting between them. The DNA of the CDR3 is TGTGCCAGCAGCTTAGAGGTCCCCACCCTCCACTTT. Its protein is CASSLEVPTLHF.

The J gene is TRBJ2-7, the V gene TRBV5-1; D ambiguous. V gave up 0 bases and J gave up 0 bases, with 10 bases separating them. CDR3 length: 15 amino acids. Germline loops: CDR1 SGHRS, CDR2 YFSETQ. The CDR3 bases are TGCGCCAGCAGCTTGGTTGCAGGAAGCTCCTACGAGCAGTACTTC. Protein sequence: CASSLVAGSSYEQYF.

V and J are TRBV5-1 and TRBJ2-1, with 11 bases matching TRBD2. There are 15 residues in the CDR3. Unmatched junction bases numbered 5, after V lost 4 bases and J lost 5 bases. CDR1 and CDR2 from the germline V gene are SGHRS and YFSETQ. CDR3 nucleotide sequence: TGCGCCAGCAGCGTGACTAGCGGGACCCACAATGAGCAGTTCTTC. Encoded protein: CASSVTSGTHNEQFF. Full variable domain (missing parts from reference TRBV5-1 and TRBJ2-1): KAGVTQTPRYLIKTRGQQVTLSCSPISGHRSVSWYQQTPGQGLQFLFEYFSETQRNKGNFPGRFSGRQFSNSRSEMNVSTLELGDSALYLCASSVTSGTHNEQFFGPGTRLTVL.

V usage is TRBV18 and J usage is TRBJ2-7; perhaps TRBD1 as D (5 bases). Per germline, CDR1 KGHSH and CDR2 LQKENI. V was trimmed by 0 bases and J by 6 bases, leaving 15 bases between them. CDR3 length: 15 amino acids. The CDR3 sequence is CASSPPSQAHLEQYF. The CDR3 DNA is TGTGCCAGCTCACCACCCTCACAGGCCCACCTCGAGCAGTACTTC.

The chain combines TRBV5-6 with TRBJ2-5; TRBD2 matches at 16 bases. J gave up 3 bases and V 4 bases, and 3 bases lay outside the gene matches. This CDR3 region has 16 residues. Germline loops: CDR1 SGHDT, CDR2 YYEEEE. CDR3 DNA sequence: TGTGCCAGCAGCGTCGGGACTAGCGGGGGGGAAGAGACCCAGTACTTC. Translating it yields CASSVGTSGGEETQYF.

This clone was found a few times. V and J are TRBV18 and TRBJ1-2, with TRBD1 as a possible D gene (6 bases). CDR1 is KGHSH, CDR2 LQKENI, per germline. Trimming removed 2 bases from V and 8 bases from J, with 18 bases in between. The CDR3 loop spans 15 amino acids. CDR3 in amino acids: CASSPAGASSSGYTF. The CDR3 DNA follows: TGTGCCAGCTCACCAGCAGGGGCCAGTTCGAGCGGCTACACCTTC.

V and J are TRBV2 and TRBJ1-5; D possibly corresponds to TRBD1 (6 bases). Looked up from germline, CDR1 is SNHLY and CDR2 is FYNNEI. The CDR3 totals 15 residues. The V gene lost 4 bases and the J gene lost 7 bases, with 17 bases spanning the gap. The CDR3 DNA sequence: TGTGCCAGCAGTGGTAACAGGGACTCTTGGCAGCCCCAGCATTTT. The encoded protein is CASSGNRDSWQPQHF.

The CDR3 is CASATGGVMREQYF. The DNA of the CDR3 is TGTGCCAGCGCAACAGGGGGCGTGATGAGAGAGCAGTACTTC. The V call is TRBV6-5, the J call TRBJ2-7; 9 bases are a match to TRBD1. The CDR3 loop spans 14 amino acids. The junction had 12 bases not matched to a gene; V was cut back by 8 bases and J by 7 bases. CDR1 and CDR2 (germline): MNHEY, SVGAGI.

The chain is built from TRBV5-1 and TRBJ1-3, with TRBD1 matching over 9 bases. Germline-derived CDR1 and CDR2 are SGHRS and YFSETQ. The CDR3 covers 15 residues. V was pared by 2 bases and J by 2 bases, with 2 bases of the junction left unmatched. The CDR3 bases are TGCGCCAGCAGCTTAACAGGGGGCACTGGAAACACCATATATTTT. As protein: CASSLTGGTGNTIYF.

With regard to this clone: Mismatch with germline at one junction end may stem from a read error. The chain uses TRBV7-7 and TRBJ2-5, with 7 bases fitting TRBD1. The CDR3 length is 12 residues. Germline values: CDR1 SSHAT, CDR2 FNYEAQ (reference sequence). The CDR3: CASSLRGETQYF. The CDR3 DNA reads TGTGCTAGCAGCCTCAGGGGGGAGACCCAGTACTTC.

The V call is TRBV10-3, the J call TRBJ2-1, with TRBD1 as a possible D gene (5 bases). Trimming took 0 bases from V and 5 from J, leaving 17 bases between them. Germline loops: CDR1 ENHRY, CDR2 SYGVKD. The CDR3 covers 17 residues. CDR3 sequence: CAISESGPQGYNNEQFF. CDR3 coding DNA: TGTGCCATCAGTGAGTCGGGTCCTCAGGGCTACAACAATGAGCAGTTCTTC.

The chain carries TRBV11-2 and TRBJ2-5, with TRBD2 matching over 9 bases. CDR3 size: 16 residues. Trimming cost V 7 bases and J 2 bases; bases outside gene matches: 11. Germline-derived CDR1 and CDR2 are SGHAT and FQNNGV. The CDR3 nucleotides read TGTGCCAGCACCTTCCGCGCGGGGGGGCCTCAAGAGACCCAGTACTTC. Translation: CASTFRAGGPQETQYF.

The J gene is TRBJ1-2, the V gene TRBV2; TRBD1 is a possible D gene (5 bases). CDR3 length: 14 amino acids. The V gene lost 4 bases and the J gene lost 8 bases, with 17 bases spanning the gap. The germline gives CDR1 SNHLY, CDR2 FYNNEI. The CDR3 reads CASSATAPGEGYTF. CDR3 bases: TGTGCCAGCAGTGCGACAGCGCCTGGAGAGGGCTACACCTTC.

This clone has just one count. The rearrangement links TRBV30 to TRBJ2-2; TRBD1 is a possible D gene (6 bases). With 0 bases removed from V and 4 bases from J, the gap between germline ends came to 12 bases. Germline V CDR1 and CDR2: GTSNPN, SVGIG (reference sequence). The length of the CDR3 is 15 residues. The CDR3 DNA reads TGTGCCTGGAGTGTACGGGACATTAGCACCGGGGAGCTGTTTTTT. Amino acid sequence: CAWSVRDISTGELFF.

CDR3 nucleotides: TGTGCCAGCAGCCCTCGACAGGGGAACACTGAAGCTTTCTTT. Protein product: CASSPRQGNTEAFF. This sequence joins TRBV9 and TRBJ1-1, with 7 bases aligning to TRBD1. The V and J ends lost 4 bases and 1 base, in that order; junction bases with no gene match: 4. CDR1 and CDR2 from the germline V gene are SGDLS and YYNGEE. The CDR3 consists of 14 residues.

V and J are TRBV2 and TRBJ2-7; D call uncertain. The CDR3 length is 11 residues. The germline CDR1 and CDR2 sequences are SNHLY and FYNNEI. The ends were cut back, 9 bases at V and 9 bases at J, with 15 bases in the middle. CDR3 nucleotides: TGTGCCAGTCAAGCAAGAGCAAGGCAGTACTTC. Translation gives CASQARARQYF.

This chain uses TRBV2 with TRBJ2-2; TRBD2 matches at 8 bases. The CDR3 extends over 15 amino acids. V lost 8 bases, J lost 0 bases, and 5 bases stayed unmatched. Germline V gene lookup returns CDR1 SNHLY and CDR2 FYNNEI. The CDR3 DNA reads TGTGCCAGCGGGCGACTAGCGTCGAACACCGGGGAGCTGTTTTTT. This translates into CASGRLASNTGELFF.

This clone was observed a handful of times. The CDR3 region has the DNA TGTGCCAGCAGCGAGGGGACAGTCCTTCAACCCCTCCACTTT. It yields the protein CASSEGTVLQPLHF. This chain uses TRBV28 with TRBJ1-6, with 7 bases lining up with TRBD1. This CDR3 has 14 amino acids. Unmatched junction bases numbered 11, after V lost 6 bases and J lost 12 bases. CDR1 MDHEN and CDR2 SYDVKM come from the germline V gene. Filled out from reference TRBV28 and TRBJ1-6, the complete variable domain reads DVKVTQSSRYLVKRTGEKVFLECVQDMDHENMFWYRQDPGLGLRLIYFSYDVKMKEKGDIPEGYSVSREKKERFSLILESASTNQTSMYLCASSEGTVLQPLHFGNGTRLTVT.

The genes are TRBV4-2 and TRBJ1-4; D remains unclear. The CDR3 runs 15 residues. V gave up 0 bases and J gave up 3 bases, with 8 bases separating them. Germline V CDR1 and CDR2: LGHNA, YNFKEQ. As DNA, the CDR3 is TGTGCCAGCAGCCAAGATCTCAGGCCTAATGAAAAACTGTTTTTT. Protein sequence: CASSQDLRPNEKLFF.

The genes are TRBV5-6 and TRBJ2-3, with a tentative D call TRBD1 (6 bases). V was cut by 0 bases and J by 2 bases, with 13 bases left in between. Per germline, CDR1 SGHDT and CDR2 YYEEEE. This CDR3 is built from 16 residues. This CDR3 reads CASSLVTGHITDTQYF. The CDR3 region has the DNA TGTGCCAGCAGCTTGGTAACGGGACACATCACAGATACGCAGTATTTT.

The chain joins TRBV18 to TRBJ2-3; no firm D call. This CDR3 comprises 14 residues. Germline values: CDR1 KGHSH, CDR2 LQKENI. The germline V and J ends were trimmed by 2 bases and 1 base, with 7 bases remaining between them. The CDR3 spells CASSPSFRTDTQYF. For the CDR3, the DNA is TGTGCCAGCTCACCATCCTTTCGCACAGATACGCAGTATTTT. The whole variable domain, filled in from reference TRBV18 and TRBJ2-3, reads NAGVMQNPRHLVRRRGQEARLRCSPMKGHSHVYWYRQLPEEGLKFMVYLQKENIIDESGMPKERFSAEFPKEGPSILRIQQVVRGDSAAYFCASSPSFRTDTQYFGPGTRLTVL.

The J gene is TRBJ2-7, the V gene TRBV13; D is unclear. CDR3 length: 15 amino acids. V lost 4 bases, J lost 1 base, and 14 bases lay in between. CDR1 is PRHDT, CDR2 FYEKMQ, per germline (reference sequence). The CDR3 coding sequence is TGTGCCAGCAGCTCGAAAGGGTTTCCTTCCTACGAGCAGTACTTC. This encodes CASSSKGFPSYEQYF.

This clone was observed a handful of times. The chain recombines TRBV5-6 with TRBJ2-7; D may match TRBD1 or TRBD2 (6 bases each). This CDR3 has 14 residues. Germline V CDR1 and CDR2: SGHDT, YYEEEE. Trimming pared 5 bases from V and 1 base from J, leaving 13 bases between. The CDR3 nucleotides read TGTGCCAGCAGTCGGGGGCTCCAATCCTACGAGCAGTACTTC. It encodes CASSRGLQSYEQYF.